This TCR beta chain comes out of a study of CD8+CD57+ T cells in acquired aplastic anemia. Study-wide background: An average of roughly 2.9 ug of DNA was obtained from sorted CD4+ and CD8+ cells. Researchers reported that healthy donors averaged roughly 11 million reads for CD4+ cells. Study-wide findings and caveats: Overlap between patients and controls comprised almost 30 CD8+ CDR3 sequences. Patients and controls had CD8+ Simpson's diversity values that were not significantly distinct.

This clonotype was seen ten or more times. Its antigen remains unknown. The TCR beta profiling, which covered VDJ combination and CDR3 sequence, was carried out using genomic DNA as the template. TCRdb reanalysed the reads using MiXCR and keeps one entry per CDR3 protein. The table shows around 140,000 distinct CDR3 sequences, with 40% to 45% occurring only once. Source material: sorted CD4+, CD8+, or CD8+CD57+ T cells (not recorded which) from PBMCs. The source is a human donor in good health, serving as a control.

The CDR3 protein is CSAMSPLSASYNEQFF. CDR3 DNA: TGCAGTGCTATGTCCCCCCTGAGCGCCTCCTACAATGAGCAGTTCTTC. The V call is TRBV20-1, the J call TRBJ2-1, with D unclear. CDR3 length equals 16 residues. Germline assignment: CDR1 DFQATT and CDR2 SNEGSKA (reference sequence). Trimming pared 4 bases from V and 0 bases from J, leaving 16 bases between.